This is a list of T cell receptor beta chains from one sample in a study of blood T cell repertoires in COVID-19. Sequenced by immunoSEQ multiplex PCR; TCRdb stores in-frame clones only, minus some. The sample holds over 200,000 clones, 80% to 85% seen once. Sequenced sample: peripheral blood. The origin of the receptors is a man in his fifties or sixties with active or convalescent COVID-19. The CDR3 runs from the conserved cysteine through the conserved F or W. D genes are given only for firm matches. Size values are once, few and many counts, or a class for expanded clones, and some rows have none.

j_call: TRBJ1-1; v_call: TRBV7-9; clone_size: .; d_call: .; cdr3_nt: TGTGCCAGCAGCTTAGAGGACATGGGGGCCCCTGAAGCTTTCTTT; cdr3_aa: CASSLEDMGAPEAFF
j_call: TRBJ2-2; v_call: TRBV5-4; clone_size: .; d_call: TRBD2; cdr3_nt: TGTGCCAGCCAGATAGCGGGGAGGCGGGGCGGGGAGCTGTTTTTT; cdr3_aa: CASQIAGRRGGELFF
j_call: TRBJ1-3; v_call: TRBV2; clone_size: .; d_call: TRBD1; cdr3_nt: TGTGCCAGCACTGACAGGGTAGGAAACACCATATATTTT; cdr3_aa: CASTDRVGNTIYF
j_call: TRBJ2-1; v_call: TRBV4-1; clone_size: .; d_call: .; cdr3_nt: TGCGCCAGCAGCCGGGAAGCAGGGAATGAGCAGTTCTTC; cdr3_aa: CASSREAGNEQFF
j_call: TRBJ2-3; v_call: TRBV5-6; clone_size: .; d_call: TRBD2; cdr3_nt: TGTGCCAGCAGCTTGGGGCTAGCGGACACAGATACGCAGTATTTT; cdr3_aa: CASSLGLADTDTQYF
j_call: TRBJ1-2; v_call: TRBV19; clone_size: .; d_call: .; cdr3_nt: TGTGCCAGTAGTATATCATCAGACTATGGCTACACCTTC; cdr3_aa: CASSISSDYGYTF
j_call: TRBJ2-7; v_call: TRBV4-2; clone_size: .; d_call: TRBD2; cdr3_nt: TGTGCCAGCAGCCAAGAAGCGGGGGCGCTTAATCTCTACGAGCAGTACTTC; cdr3_aa: CASSQEAGALNLYEQYF
j_call: TRBJ1-5; v_call: TRBV12-5; clone_size: .; d_call: .; cdr3_nt: TGTGCTAGTGGTTTGCGGCAGCCCCAGCATTTT; cdr3_aa: CASGLRQPQHF
j_call: TRBJ2-7; v_call: TRBV6-5; clone_size: few; d_call: TRBD1; cdr3_nt: TGTGCCACCAGAAGGGACAGCTACGAGCAGTACTTC; cdr3_aa: CATRRDSYEQYF
j_call: TRBJ2-5; v_call: TRBV7-6; clone_size: .; d_call: TRBD2; cdr3_nt: TGTGCCAGCAGCCGGCGCGGGGGGTCGGCAGAGACCCAGTACTTC; cdr3_aa: CASSRRGGSAETQYF
j_call: TRBJ2-7; v_call: TRBV6-2/TRBV6-3; clone_size: .; d_call: TRBD1; cdr3_nt: TGTGCCAGCAGCGACAGGGGCGAGCAGTACTTC; cdr3_aa: CASSDRGEQYF
j_call: TRBJ1-4; v_call: TRBV2; clone_size: once; d_call: .; cdr3_nt: TGTGCCAGCAGTGAAAGGGCAGGAGGGGAAAAACTGTTTTTT; cdr3_aa: CASSERAGGEKLFF
j_call: TRBJ2-1; v_call: TRBV5-1; clone_size: .; d_call: TRBD2; cdr3_nt: TGCGCCAACTCGGGGACTAGCGGCGACAATGAGCAGTTCTTC; cdr3_aa: CANSGTSGDNEQFF
j_call: TRBJ1-5; v_call: TRBV5-1; clone_size: .; d_call: TRBD1; cdr3_nt: TGCGCCAGCAGCTTGGGGGTAGGGGGCGGTCAGCCCCAGCATTTT; cdr3_aa: CASSLGVGGGQPQHF
j_call: TRBJ2-6; v_call: TRBV5-5; clone_size: .; d_call: .; cdr3_nt: TGTGCCAGCAGCGCCGGGGTTCCTAGCTCTGGGGCCAACGTCCTGACTTTC; cdr3_aa: CASSAGVPSSGANVLTF
j_call: TRBJ2-5; v_call: TRBV27; clone_size: .; d_call: .; cdr3_nt: TGTGCCAGCAGCCGACGAAGGGGATGGATCAACCAAGAGACCCAGTACTTC; cdr3_aa: CASSRRRGWINQETQYF
j_call: TRBJ2-3; v_call: TRBV10-1; clone_size: .; d_call: TRBD2; cdr3_nt: TGCGCCAGCAGTGAGTCCGATCATAGCGGGGGGCCTAACACAGATACGCAGTATTTT; cdr3_aa: CASSESDHSGGPNTDTQYF
j_call: TRBJ1-1; v_call: TRBV4-2; clone_size: .; d_call: .; cdr3_nt: TGTGCCAGCAGCCACGGGGGGGGCACGAGCACTGAAGCTTTCTTT; cdr3_aa: CASSHGGGTSTEAFF
j_call: TRBJ1-2; v_call: TRBV5-4; clone_size: .; d_call: .; cdr3_nt: TGTGCCAGCAGCTTGGACGGGTATGGCTACACCTTC; cdr3_aa: CASSLDGYGYTF
j_call: TRBJ1-6; v_call: TRBV19; clone_size: .; d_call: .; cdr3_nt: TGTGCCAGTAGTATAGACAGCTCCTATAATTCACCCCTCCACTTT; cdr3_aa: CASSIDSSYNSPLHF
j_call: TRBJ2-7; v_call: TRBV2; clone_size: .; d_call: .; cdr3_nt: TGTGCCAGCAGTGAGCGGAGGACCTACGAGCAGTACTTC; cdr3_aa: CASSERRTYEQYF
j_call: TRBJ1-3; v_call: TRBV11-3; clone_size: .; d_call: TRBD1; cdr3_nt: TGTGCCAGCAGCTTAGATGGAGGGGGCCCTGGAAACACCATATATTTT; cdr3_aa: CASSLDGGGPGNTIYF
j_call: TRBJ1-1; v_call: TRBV28; clone_size: few; d_call: TRBD1; cdr3_nt: TGTGCCACCTTCCCGGGACAACGGTCAGGGGGAAACACTGAAGCTTTCTTT; cdr3_aa: CATFPGQRSGGNTEAFF
j_call: TRBJ2-2; v_call: TRBV3-1/TRBV3-2; clone_size: once; d_call: .; cdr3_nt: TGTGCCAGCACCTCGTACTTATACACAGAACCTACCACCGGGGAGCTGTTTTTT; cdr3_aa: CASTSYLYTEPTTGELFF
j_call: TRBJ2-6; v_call: TRBV27; clone_size: few; d_call: .; cdr3_nt: TGTGCCAGCAGAAGTAGGGGTCGAGTAGCTGGGGCCAACGTCCTGACTTTC; cdr3_aa: CASRSRGRVAGANVLTF
j_call: TRBJ2-7; v_call: TRBV5-5; clone_size: .; d_call: .; cdr3_nt: TGTGCCAGCAGCCCCCTTTCCGGGTACGCGCAGTACTTC; cdr3_aa: CASSPLSGYAQYF
j_call: TRBJ1-2; v_call: TRBV3-1/TRBV3-2; clone_size: .; d_call: .; cdr3_nt: TGTGCCAGCAGCCCCACCCTTAGGGGGATAGCCTATGGCTACACCTTC; cdr3_aa: CASSPTLRGIAYGYTF
j_call: TRBJ1-4; v_call: TRBV6-1; clone_size: .; d_call: TRBD1; cdr3_nt: TGTGCCAGCAGTGAAGGACAGGGATACGAAAAACTGTTTTTT; cdr3_aa: CASSEGQGYEKLFF
j_call: TRBJ2-2; v_call: TRBV11-3; clone_size: .; d_call: .; cdr3_nt: TGTGCCAGCAGCTTAGGGGCAGGGGAGAACACCGGGGAGCTGTTTTTT; cdr3_aa: CASSLGAGENTGELFF
j_call: TRBJ1-2; v_call: TRBV9; clone_size: .; d_call: .; cdr3_nt: TGTGCCAGCAGCCCTCGGGGGGGGGACTATGGCTACACCTTC; cdr3_aa: CASSPRGGDYGYTF
j_call: TRBJ1-2; v_call: TRBV30; clone_size: .; d_call: .; cdr3_nt: TGTGCCTGGACCCACGGACAGCCTTTAGCTAACTATGGCTACACCTTC; cdr3_aa: CAWTHGQPLANYGYTF
j_call: TRBJ1-1; v_call: TRBV12-3/TRBV12-4; clone_size: .; d_call: TRBD1; cdr3_nt: TGTGCCAGCAGTTGGGGGACAGGTGAAGCTTTCTTT; cdr3_aa: CASSWGTGEAFF
j_call: TRBJ2-5; v_call: TRBV19; clone_size: .; d_call: .; cdr3_nt: TGTGCCACCAAAGGGGGGGTATCAGAGACCCAGTACTTC; cdr3_aa: CATKGGVSETQYF
j_call: TRBJ1-4; v_call: TRBV29-1; clone_size: .; d_call: .; cdr3_nt: TGCAGCGTTGAGGGGCCAGGGCAGGGTTCTAATGAAAAACTGTTTTTT; cdr3_aa: CSVEGPGQGSNEKLFF
j_call: TRBJ2-1; v_call: TRBV7-9; clone_size: once; d_call: TRBD2; cdr3_nt: TGTGCCAGCAGCCGCGGACTAGCGTCCTACAATGAGCAGTTCTTC; cdr3_aa: CASSRGLASYNEQFF
j_call: TRBJ2-3; v_call: TRBV7-2; clone_size: .; d_call: .; cdr3_nt: TGTGCCAGCAGCGGGTCCTTGCGGGGCTGGGGAGATACGCAGTATTTT; cdr3_aa: CASSGSLRGWGDTQYF
j_call: TRBJ1-2; v_call: TRBV5-6; clone_size: .; d_call: .; cdr3_nt: TGTGCCAGCAGCTTGGCCTCGGGTGGCTACACCTTC; cdr3_aa: CASSLASGGYTF
j_call: TRBJ2-5; v_call: TRBV2; clone_size: .; d_call: TRBD1; cdr3_nt: TGTGCCAGCATGGACAGGCCGGCGGAAGAGACCCAGTACTTC; cdr3_aa: CASMDRPAEETQYF
j_call: TRBJ1-4; v_call: TRBV19; clone_size: once; d_call: .; cdr3_nt: TGTGCCAGCAAGAAGGACAGTACGATTGAAAAACTGTTTTTT; cdr3_aa: CASKKDSTIEKLFF
j_call: TRBJ1-1; v_call: TRBV7-9; clone_size: .; d_call: .; cdr3_nt: TGTGCCAGCGCTGTACAGGGGAACACTGAAGCTTTCTTT; cdr3_aa: CASAVQGNTEAFF
j_call: TRBJ2-5; v_call: TRBV5-4; clone_size: .; d_call: .; cdr3_nt: TGTGCCAGCAGCTTGTCTTCGGCTAGAGGACAAGAGACCCAGTACTTC; cdr3_aa: CASSLSSARGQETQYF
j_call: TRBJ2-7; v_call: TRBV29-1; clone_size: .; d_call: TRBD1; cdr3_nt: TGCAGCGTTGAAGATCAGGACAGGGCCTACGAGCAGTACTTC; cdr3_aa: CSVEDQDRAYEQYF
j_call: TRBJ1-1; v_call: TRBV5-1; clone_size: .; d_call: TRBD1; cdr3_nt: TGCGCCAGCAGCTTGGTGACAGGGATGAACACTGAAGCTTTCTTT; cdr3_aa: CASSLVTGMNTEAFF
j_call: TRBJ1-1; v_call: TRBV7-3; clone_size: .; d_call: .; cdr3_nt: TGTGCCAGCAGCTTGGACAATTCTATGAACACTGAAGCTTTCTTT; cdr3_aa: CASSLDNSMNTEAFF
j_call: TRBJ1-1; v_call: TRBV19; clone_size: .; d_call: .; cdr3_nt: TGTGCCAGTAGTATCGGGAGTGAACGCATGAACACTGAAGCTTTCTTT; cdr3_aa: CASSIGSERMNTEAFF